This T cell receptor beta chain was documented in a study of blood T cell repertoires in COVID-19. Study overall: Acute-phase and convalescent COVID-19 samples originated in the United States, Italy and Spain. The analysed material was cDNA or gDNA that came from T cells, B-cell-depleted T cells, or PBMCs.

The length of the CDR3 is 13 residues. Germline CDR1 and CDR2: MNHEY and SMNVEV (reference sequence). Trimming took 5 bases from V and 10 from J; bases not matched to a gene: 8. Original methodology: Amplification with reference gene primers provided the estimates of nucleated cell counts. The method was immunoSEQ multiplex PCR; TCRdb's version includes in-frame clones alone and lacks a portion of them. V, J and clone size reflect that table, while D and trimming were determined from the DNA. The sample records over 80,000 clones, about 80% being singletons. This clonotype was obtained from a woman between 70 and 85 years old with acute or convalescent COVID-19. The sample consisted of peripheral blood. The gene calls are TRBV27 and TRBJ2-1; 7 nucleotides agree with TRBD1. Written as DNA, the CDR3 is TGTGCCAGCAGTCCCTATTCGACAGGGGAGCAGTTCTTC. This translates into CASSPYSTGEQFF.